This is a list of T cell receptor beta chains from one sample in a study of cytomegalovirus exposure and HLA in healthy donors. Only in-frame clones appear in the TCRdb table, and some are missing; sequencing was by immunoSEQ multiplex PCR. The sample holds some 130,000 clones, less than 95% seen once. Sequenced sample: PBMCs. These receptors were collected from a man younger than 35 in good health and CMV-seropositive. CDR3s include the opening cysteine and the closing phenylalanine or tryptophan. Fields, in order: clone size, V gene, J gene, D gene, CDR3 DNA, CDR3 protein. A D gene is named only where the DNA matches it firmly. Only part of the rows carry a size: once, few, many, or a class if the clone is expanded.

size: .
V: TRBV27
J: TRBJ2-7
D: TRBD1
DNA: TGTGCCAGCAGTCCCCTTCGGGACAGCTACGAGCAGTACTTC
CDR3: CASSPLRDSYEQYF

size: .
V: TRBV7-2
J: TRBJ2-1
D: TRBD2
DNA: TGTGCCAGCAGCCCGGGACTAGCGGGAGTGGATGAGCAGTTCTTC
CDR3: CASSPGLAGVDEQFF

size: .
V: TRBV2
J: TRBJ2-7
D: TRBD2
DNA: TGTGCCAGCAGCGACCTTAGCGGGAGAGGAGAGCAGTACTTC
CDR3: CASSDLSGRGEQYF

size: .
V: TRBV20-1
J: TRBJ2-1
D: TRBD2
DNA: TGCAGTGCGGGAGGGGCCAATGAGCAGTTCTTC
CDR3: CSAGGANEQFF

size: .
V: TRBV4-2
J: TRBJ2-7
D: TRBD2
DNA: TGTGCCAGCAGCCAAGAACGAAGCGGGAGAGCCGGGCAGTACTTC
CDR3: CASSQERSGRAGQYF

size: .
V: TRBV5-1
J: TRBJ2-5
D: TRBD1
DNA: TGCGCCAGCAGCTTGGGGACAGGGTCGAGAGAGACCCAGTACTTC
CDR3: CASSLGTGSRETQYF

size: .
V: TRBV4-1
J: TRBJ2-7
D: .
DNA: TGCGCCAGCAGCCAGAGGGAATCCTACGAGCAGTACTTC
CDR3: CASSQRESYEQYF

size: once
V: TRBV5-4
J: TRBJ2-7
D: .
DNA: TGTGCCAGCAGCCCCCCCGGAGGGGAAAGGTTCGAGCAGTACTTC
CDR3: CASSPPGGERFEQYF

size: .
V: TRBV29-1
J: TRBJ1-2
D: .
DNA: TGCAGCTCAACAGGAGGGGCCAACTATGGCTACACCTTC
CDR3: CSSTGGANYGYTF

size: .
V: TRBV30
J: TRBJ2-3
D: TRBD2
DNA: TGTGCCTGGAGTCTCGTAGCGGGAGGAACAGATACGCAGTATTTT
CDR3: CAWSLVAGGTDTQYF

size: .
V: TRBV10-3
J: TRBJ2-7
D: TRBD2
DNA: TGTGCCATCACGGTAGCGGGAGGTACCGAGCAGTACTTC
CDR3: CAITVAGGTEQYF

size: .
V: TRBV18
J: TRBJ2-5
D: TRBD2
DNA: TGTGCCAGCTCACCAGGACTAGCGGGAGGGCCTGGTGGAGAGACCCAGTACTTC
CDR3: CASSPGLAGGPGGETQYF

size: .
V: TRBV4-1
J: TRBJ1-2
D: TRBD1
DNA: TGCGCCAGCAGCCAAGGGACCGGGACAGGAAGGGGCCATGGCTACACCTTC
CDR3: CASSQGTGTGRGHGYTF

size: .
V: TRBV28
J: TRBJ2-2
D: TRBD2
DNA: TGTGCCAGCAGTTTAGGACCGGGGGGCACCGGGGAGCTGTTTTTT
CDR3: CASSLGPGGTGELFF

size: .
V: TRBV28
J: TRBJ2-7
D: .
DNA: TGTGCCAGCAGTTTCCCCTACAGAGCTGCTTACGAGCAGTACTTC
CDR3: CASSFPYRAAYEQYF

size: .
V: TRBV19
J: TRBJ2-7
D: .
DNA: TGTGCCAGTAGTATGGGAGCAGGATCCTACGAGCAGTACTTC
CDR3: CASSMGAGSYEQYF

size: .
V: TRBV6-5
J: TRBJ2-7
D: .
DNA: TGTGCCAGCAGTGCCTGGGAGCTGCCATCTGAGCAGTACTTC
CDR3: CASSAWELPSEQYF

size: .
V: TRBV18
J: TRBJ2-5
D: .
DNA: TGTGCCAGCTCACTGGGGACAACACAAGAGACCCAGTACTTC
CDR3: CASSLGTTQETQYF

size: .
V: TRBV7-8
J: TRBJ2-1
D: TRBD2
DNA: TGTGCCAGCAGCGCGGGAGGGCCACGGAATGAGCAGTTCTTC
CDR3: CASSAGGPRNEQFF

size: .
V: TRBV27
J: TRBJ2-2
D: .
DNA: TGTGCCAGCTCCTATGTGGGGAGCCATAACACCGGGGAGCTGTTTTTT
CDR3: CASSYVGSHNTGELFF

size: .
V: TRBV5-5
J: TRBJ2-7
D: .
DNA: TGTGCCAGCAGCTTTGGACTCTATTCCTACGAGCAGTACTTC
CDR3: CASSFGLYSYEQYF

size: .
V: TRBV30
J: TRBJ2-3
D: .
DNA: TGTGCCTGGAGTGTCAGCATGGGGCGGCCAACAGATACGCAGTATTTT
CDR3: CAWSVSMGRPTDTQYF

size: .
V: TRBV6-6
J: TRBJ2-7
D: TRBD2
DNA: TGTGCCAGCAGTTACTCTGGCAGGACTAGCTCCTACGAGCAGTACTTC
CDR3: CASSYSGRTSSYEQYF

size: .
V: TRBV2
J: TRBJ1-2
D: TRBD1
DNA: TGTGCCAGCAGAGATGGACAGGGGGGCTATGGCTACACCTTC
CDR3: CASRDGQGGYGYTF

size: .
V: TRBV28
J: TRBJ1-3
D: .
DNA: TGTGCCAGCACCTACTCTCCTGGAAACACCATATATTTT
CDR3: CASTYSPGNTIYF

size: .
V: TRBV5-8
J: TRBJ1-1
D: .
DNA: TGTGCCAGCAGCTCCGCGACACGGAACACTGAAGCTTTCTTT
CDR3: CASSSATRNTEAFF

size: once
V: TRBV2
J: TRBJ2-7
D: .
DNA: TGTGCCAGCTGGGACACGACCCACTACGAGCAGTACTTC
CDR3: CASWDTTHYEQYF

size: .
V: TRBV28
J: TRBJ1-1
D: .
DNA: TGTGCCAGCAGGCAGGGATCTTCTAACACTGAAGCTTTCTTT
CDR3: CASRQGSSNTEAFF

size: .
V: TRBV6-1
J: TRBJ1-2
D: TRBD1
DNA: TGTGCCAGCAAGAGGGACAGGGGTGGCTATGGCTACACCTTC
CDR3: CASKRDRGGYGYTF

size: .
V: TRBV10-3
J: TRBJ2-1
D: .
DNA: TGTGCCACCTACCCCGGCTACAATGAGCAGTTCTTC
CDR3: CATYPGYNEQFF

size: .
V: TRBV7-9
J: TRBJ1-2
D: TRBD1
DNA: TGTGCCAGCAGCTTAGCAGACAGGGGTGGCTACACCTTC
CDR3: CASSLADRGGYTF

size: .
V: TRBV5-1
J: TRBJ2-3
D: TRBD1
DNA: TGCGCCAGCAGCTTGTTCGTGACAGGGGCAGATACGCAGTATTTT
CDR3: CASSLFVTGADTQYF

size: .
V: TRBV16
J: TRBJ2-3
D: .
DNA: TGTGCCAGCAGACTGGACTTTAGCACAGATACGCAGTATTTT
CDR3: CASRLDFSTDTQYF

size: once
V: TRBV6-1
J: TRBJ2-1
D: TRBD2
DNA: TGTGCCAGCAGTGAATGGGGCGGGAGGGTTACGGATGAGCAGTTCTTC
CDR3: CASSEWGGRVTDEQFF

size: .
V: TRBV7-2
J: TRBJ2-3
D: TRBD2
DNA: TGTGCCAGCAGCTGGGCTAGCGGGAGCACAGATACGCAGTATTTT
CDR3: CASSWASGSTDTQYF

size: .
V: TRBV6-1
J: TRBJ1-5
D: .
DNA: TGTGCTAGGCGTCAGGGGCCCCAGCATTTT
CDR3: CARRQGPQHF

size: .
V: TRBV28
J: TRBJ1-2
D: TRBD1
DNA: TGTGCCAGCAATGACAGGGGGCGTGATGGCTACACCTTC
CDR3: CASNDRGRDGYTF

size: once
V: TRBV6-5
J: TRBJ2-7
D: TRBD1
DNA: TGTGCCAGCAGCTCCGGGACAGCAATCTTCTACGAGCAGTACTTC
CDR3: CASSSGTAIFYEQYF

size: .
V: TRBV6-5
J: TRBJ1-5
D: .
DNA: TGTGCCAGCAGTCCCAGGATACCTAGCAATCAGCCCCAGCATTTT
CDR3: CASSPRIPSNQPQHF

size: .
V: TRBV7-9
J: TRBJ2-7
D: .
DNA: TGTGCCAGCAGCTTAGGCCCGACAGGTCAAACCTACGAGCAGTACTTC
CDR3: CASSLGPTGQTYEQYF

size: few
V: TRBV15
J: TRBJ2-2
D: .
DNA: TGTGCCACCAGCAGAGGACTAGCCGGGGAGCTGTTTTTT
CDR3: CATSRGLAGELFF

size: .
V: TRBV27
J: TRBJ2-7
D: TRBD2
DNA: TGTGCCAGCACAGCGGGAGCTTCCTACGAGCAGTACTTC
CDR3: CASTAGASYEQYF

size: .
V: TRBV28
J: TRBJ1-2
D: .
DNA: TGTGCCAGCACCCTCTGGGGGGGAGACTATGGCTACACCTTC
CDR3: CASTLWGGDYGYTF

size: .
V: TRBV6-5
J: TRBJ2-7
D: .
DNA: TGTGCCAGCAGTTACCGAGGCGCGGGGTCCTACGAGCAGTACTTC
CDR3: CASSYRGAGSYEQYF

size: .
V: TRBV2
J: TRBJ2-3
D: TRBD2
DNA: TGTGCCAGCATGCGGGAGCGGACAGATACGCAGTATTTT
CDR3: CASMRERTDTQYF

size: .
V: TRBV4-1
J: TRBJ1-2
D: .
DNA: TGCGCCAGCAGCCAACCCGCGGGGACTAACTATGGCTACACCTTC
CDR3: CASSQPAGTNYGYTF

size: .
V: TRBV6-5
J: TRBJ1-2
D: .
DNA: TGTGCCACCTTTACAGGGTTCGGCTACACCTTC
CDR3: CATFTGFGYTF

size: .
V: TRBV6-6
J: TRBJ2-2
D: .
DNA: TGTGCCAGCTTCAGCGCCGCGAACACCGGGGAGCTGTTTTTT
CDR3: CASFSAANTGELFF

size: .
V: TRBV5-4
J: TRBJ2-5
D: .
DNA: TGTGCCAGCAGCCGGGCGAAGGGGCAAGAGACCCAGTACTTC
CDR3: CASSRAKGQETQYF

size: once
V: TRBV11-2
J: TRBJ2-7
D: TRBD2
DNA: TGTGCCAGCAGCTGGTCACTCTTAGCGGGAGTGACCTACGAGCAGTACTTC
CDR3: CASSWSLLAGVTYEQYF

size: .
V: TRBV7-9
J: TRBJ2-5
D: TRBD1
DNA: TGTGCCAGCAGCGGACAGGGTAAAAGCGGAGTCCAGTACTTC
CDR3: CASSGQGKSGVQYF